This T cell receptor (beta chain) emerged from a study of blood T cell repertoires in COVID-19. Overall study: There were acute and convalescent COVID-19 samples, and they came from the United States, Italy and Spain.

The authors' processing: Amplification from reference gene primers served as the basis for estimated nucleated cell counts. Some clones are missing from TCRdb's copy, which holds only in-frame ones; the method was immunoSEQ multiplex PCR. That table furnishes V, J and clone size, whereas the DNA furnished D and trimming. The top ten clones hold approximately 5.8% of a sample with 80,000 or so clones, about 70% of them seen once. The CDR3 is made up of 16 amino acids. This TCR came from a middle-aged man with active or convalescent COVID-19. V is TRBV21-1 and J is TRBJ1-2; TRBD1 is the table's D call and was not checked against the DNA. TRBV21-1 is labeled a pseudogene. The source material was peripheral blood. The DNA of the CDR3 is TGTGCCAGCAGCAAAGGTAGGACAGGCCTACTCTATGGCTACACCTTC. Its translation is CASSKGRTGLLYGYTF.